This TCR beta chain stems from a study of cytomegalovirus exposure and HLA in healthy donors. Trimming shortened V by 5 bases and J by 4 bases, and 11 bases separated the two germline ends. Germline-derived CDR1 and CDR2 are SGHTA and FQGNSA. The CDR3 totals 13 residues. In the PCR, 60 Vbeta and 13 Jbeta primers were used. Generated by immunoSEQ multiplex PCR, the TCRdb table keeps only in-frame clones and is missing some. The top ten hold 2.5% to 3.5% of the sample, which has around 110,000 clones, 65% to 85% seen once. Sequenced input: PBMCs. V and J are TRBV7-2 and TRBJ1-1; no clear D gene. This receptor was obtained from a male donor in good health and CMV-seropositive. CDR3 amino acids: CASSRGRFTEAFF. The DNA for the CDR3 is TGTGCCAGCAGCCGAGGGAGATTCACTGAAGCTTTCTTT.